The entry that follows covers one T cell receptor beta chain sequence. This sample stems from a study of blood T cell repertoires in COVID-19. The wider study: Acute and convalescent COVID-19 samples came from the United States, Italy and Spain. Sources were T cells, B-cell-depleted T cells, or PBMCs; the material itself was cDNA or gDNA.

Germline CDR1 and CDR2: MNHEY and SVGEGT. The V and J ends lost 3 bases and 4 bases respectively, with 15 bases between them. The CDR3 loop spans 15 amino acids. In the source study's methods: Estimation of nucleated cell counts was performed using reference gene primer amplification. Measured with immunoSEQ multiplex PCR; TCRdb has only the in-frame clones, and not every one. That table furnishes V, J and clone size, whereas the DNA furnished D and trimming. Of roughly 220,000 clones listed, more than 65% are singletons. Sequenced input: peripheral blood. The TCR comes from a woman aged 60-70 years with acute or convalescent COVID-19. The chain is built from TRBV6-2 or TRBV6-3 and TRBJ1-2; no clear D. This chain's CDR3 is CASSYQVTEGYGYTF. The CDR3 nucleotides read TGTGCCAGCAGTTATCAGGTCACGGAAGGCTATGGCTACACCTTC.